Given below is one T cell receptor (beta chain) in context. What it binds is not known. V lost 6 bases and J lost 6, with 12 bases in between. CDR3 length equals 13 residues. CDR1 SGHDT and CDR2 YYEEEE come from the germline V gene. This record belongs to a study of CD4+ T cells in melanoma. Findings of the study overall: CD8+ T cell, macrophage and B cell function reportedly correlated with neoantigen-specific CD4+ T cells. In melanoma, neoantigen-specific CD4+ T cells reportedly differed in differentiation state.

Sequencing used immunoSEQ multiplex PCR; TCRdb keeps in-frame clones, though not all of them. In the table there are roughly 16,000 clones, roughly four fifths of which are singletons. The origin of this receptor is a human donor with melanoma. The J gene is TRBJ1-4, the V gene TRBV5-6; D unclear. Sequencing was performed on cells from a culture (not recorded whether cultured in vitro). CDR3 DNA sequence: TGTGCCAGCACTTCCGGGATATATGAAAAACTGTTTTTT. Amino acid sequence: CASTSGIYEKLFF.